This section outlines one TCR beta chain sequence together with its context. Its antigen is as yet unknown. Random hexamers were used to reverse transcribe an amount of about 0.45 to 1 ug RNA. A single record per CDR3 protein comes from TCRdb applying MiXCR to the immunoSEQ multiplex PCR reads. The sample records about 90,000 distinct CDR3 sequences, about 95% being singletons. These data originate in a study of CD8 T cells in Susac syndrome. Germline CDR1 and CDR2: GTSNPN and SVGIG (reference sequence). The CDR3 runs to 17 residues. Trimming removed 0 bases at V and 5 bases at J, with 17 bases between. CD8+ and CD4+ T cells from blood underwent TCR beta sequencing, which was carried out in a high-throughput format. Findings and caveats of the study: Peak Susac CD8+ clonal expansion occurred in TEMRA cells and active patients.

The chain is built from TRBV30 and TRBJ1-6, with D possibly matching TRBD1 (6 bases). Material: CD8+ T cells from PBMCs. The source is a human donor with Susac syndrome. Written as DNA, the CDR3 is TGTGCCTGGAGTGTACCGGGAGGGGGGTTGGATAATTCACCCCTCCACTTT. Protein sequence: CAWSVPGGGLDNSPLHF.